This entry concerns a single T cell receptor (beta chain). These data come from a study of blood T cell repertoires in COVID-19. As for the study in general: Samples of COVID-19 (acute and convalescent) were obtained from the United States, Italy and Spain.

Participants were aged about 18 to 100 years from around 25 US areas. Participants had their cohort set by participant-reported clinical history. Germline V gives CDR1 SGDLS, CDR2 YYNGEE. The CDR3 extends over 15 amino acids. V dropped 4 bases and J dropped 4; count of bases not matched to a gene: 7. Per the original data handling: The assay estimated nucleated cells by amplifying reference gene primers. Here immunoSEQ multiplex PCR was the method, and the copy in TCRdb shows in-frame clones only, minus some. V and J calls and clone size come straight from that table; D and trimming were deduced from the DNA. The sample lists about 190,000 clones; approximately 73% were seen once.

This chain links TRBV9 with TRBJ1-4; 7 positions match TRBD1. The receptor was isolated from a woman aged 45 to 65 with acute COVID-19. Input material: PBMCs or T cells enriched from blood (not recorded which). CDR3 loop: CASSSWTGYNEKLFF. CDR3 coding DNA: TGTGCCAGCAGCAGCTGGACAGGTTATAATGAAAAACTGTTTTTT.